Below, one TCR beta chain is given with its context. Its antigen is unknown. Qualities for individual bases were not recorded, and no much larger clone is one base off. Including the terminal cysteine and phenylalanine, the CDR3 comprises 15 residues. Here the CDR3 DNA is all that survives: 45 bases in frame from base 1. V is reduced by 1 base and J by 7 bases, leaving a spacing of 13 bases between them. From the germline V gene, CDR1 is LGHNA and CDR2 is YSLEER. Amplification of TCR beta CDR3 regions was carried out from RNA transcripts. The first round of RT-PCR for the TCR CDR3 was performed with the HTBI primer set and the Qiagen OneStep RT-PCR kit. A second multiplex PCR round built the libraries, followed by size selection and purification. Libraries were sequenced paired-end with 100 bp reads on an Illumina HiSeq2000. Per the original workflow: Raw data were processed with SOAPnuke, discarding reads with adapters, uncalled bases, mean Phred below 15, or no exact constant-primer or identifier match. High-quality paired reads were merged with COPE v1.2.5, and unique nucleotide sequences were defined as clonotypes. Clonotypes were aligned to IMGT TRBV, TRBD and TRBJ reference segments using MiTCR v1.1. Only V-J combinations with frequency above 0.0001, covering roughly 99% of repertoires, were analysed. A TCS score was defined as the ratio of F50 (clonal expansion) to E x V (chaos), with BLOSUM62-based TCRdist applied between CDR3 peptides within each V-J. Welch's t-statistics and random forest reduced roughly 530 V-J features to 13, which were used in a naive Bayes classifier (R e1071). TCRdb ran its own pipeline on the public reads, namely fastp trimming at Q25 and MiXCR clone calling, and kept in-frame beta chains. Merged by CDR3 protein, the rows form single entries marked with the most common genes and DNA. TCRdb's processing, not the authors', yielded these V and J calls. Within this sample are roughly 200,000 distinct CDR3 sequences, with approximately 20% of them counted one time only. The top ten clones comprise roughly 44% of the sample.

Stable Graves' hyperthyroidism was defined as no progression to ophthalmopathy during 18 months of follow-up. Hyperthyroidism patients were newly diagnosed, had a disease duration of under 2 months, and were aged 18 to 65 years. Exclusion was applied to patients with uncontrolled infections, other autoimmune diseases, pregnancy or lactation. Diagnoses were based on clinical symptoms, serum thyroxine and TRAb, thyroid ultrasound and orbital computed tomography. Ficoll-Paque density gradient centrifugation was used to isolate PBMCs from about 10 ml of fresh peripheral blood. Trizol reagent was used to extract total RNA, and RNA quality was then checked on an Agilent 2100 Bioanalyzer. This sample was included in a study of T cells in Graves' hyperthyroidism and ophthalmopathy (dated by TCRdb to 2018 to 2020). Study-wide context: Peripheral blood samples were taken at the time of initial diagnosis, prior to any treatment. A discovery cohort of roughly 96 patients, 43 with Graves' ophthalmopathy and about 58 with stable Graves' hyperthyroidism, was used to find distinguishing TCR V-J signatures. Whether ophthalmopathy could be predicted prospectively was tested in an independent validation cohort made up of under 20 hyperthyroidism patients plus 17 patients who later progressed to ophthalmopathy. The 80 to 100 discovery patients were randomly divided into training and test sets at a 7:3 ratio. Thyroid tissue and blood T-cell repertoires from about six Graves' hyperthyroidism patients were also compared in the study. Once sampling was done, hyperthyroidism patients were given methimazole at a starting dose of 30 mg daily, whereas ophthalmopathy patients were given high-dose intravenous methylprednisolone. According to the paper, TCR Vbeta CDR3 sequencing was carried out on 135 peripheral blood samples, which came from 40 to 45 ophthalmopathy, fewer than 80 hyperthyroidism and approximately 17 progressor patients. Results and caveats for the whole study, not just this receptor: In validation, the model predicted progression to ophthalmopathy with 55% to 71% sensitivity and less than 75% specificity, a median of roughly seven months before onset. Most expanded thyroid clonotypes (frequency above 0.001) were also found in blood, which suggests that blood repertoires may mirror thyroid immune responses. In cross-validation, a model built on a 13 V-J signature told ophthalmopathy apart from stable hyperthyroidism with 85% to 90% sensitivity and about 81% specificity, and in testing the same model reached 80%/75%. Sample size was not statistically predetermined, and blinding of investigators to group allocation was not performed.

The TCR comes from a man aged 40-50 years with Graves' hyperthyroidism. The chain joins TRBV4-3 to TRBJ2-2; the D gene assignment is ambiguous. The sequenced sample consisted of blood. At the DNA level, the sequence is TGCGCCAGCAGCCAAGGTCGCACCGGCGGCGGGGAGCTGTTTTTT. The encoded protein is CASSQGRTGGGELFF.